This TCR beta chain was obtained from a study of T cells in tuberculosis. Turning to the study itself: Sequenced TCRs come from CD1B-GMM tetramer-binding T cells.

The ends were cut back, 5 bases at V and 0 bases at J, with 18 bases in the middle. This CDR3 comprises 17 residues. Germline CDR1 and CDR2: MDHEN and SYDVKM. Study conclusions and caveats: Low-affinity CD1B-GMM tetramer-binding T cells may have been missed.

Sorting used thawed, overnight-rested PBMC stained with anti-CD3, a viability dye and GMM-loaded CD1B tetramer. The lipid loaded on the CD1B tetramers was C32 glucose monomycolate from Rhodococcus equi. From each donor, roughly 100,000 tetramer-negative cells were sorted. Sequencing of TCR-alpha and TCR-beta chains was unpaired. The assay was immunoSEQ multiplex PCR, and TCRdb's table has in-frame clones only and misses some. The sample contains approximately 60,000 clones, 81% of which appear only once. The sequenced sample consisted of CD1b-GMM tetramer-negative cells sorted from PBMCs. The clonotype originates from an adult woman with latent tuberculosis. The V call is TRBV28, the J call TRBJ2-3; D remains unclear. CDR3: CASSTIQAMTSTDTQYF. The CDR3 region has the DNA TGTGCCAGCAGTACGATCCAAGCTATGACTAGCACAGATACGCAGTATTTT.